These T cell receptor beta chains were read from a single sample in a study of CD4 T cells in relation to SARS-CoV-2 and coronaviruses. The assay was immunoSEQ multiplex PCR, and TCRdb's table has in-frame clones only and misses some. Of 50,000 to 70,000 clones in the sample, about 92% were seen once. Sequencing was performed on naive CD4+ T cells from PBMCs. The receptors shown here come from an adult with COVID-19. Each CDR3 is given with its conserved first and last residue. D genes are given only for firm matches. Expanded clones are given a class, and other clones once, few, many or no size at all.

j_gene: TRBJ2-1
abundance: .
v_gene: TRBV2
d_gene: .
CDR3nt: TGTGCCAGCCTTTACAATGAGCAGTTCTTC
CDR3aa: CASLYNEQFF

j_gene: TRBJ2-7
abundance: .
v_gene: TRBV5-1
d_gene: .
CDR3nt: TGCGCCAGCAGCGAAGACCGACTCTCCTACGAGCAGTACTTC
CDR3aa: CASSEDRLSYEQYF

j_gene: TRBJ2-1
abundance: .
v_gene: TRBV6-2/TRBV6-3
d_gene: TRBD2
CDR3nt: TGTGCCAGCAGTTACTCGGGGGGAGGGCCTTATGAGCAGTTCTTC
CDR3aa: CASSYSGGGPYEQFF

j_gene: TRBJ1-1
abundance: .
v_gene: TRBV5-1
d_gene: TRBD1
CDR3nt: TGCGCCAGCAGTTTACAGGGGCCAAACAGGGCGATGAACACTGAAGCTTTCTTT
CDR3aa: CASSLQGPNRAMNTEAFF

j_gene: TRBJ2-4
abundance: .
v_gene: TRBV28
d_gene: TRBD1
CDR3nt: TGTGCCAGCAGTAGGGCAAATCGGGGACAGGGCAACATTCAGTACTTC
CDR3aa: CASSRANRGQGNIQYF

j_gene: TRBJ2-5
abundance: .
v_gene: TRBV11-3
d_gene: .
CDR3nt: TGTGCCAGCAGCTTGGGAGTGAACCGGTACCAAGAGACCCAGTACTTC
CDR3aa: CASSLGVNRYQETQYF

j_gene: TRBJ2-1
abundance: .
v_gene: TRBV5-8
d_gene: TRBD1
CDR3nt: TGTGCCAGCAGCTTGGCTGGGACAGGGGACAATGAGCAGTTCTTC
CDR3aa: CASSLAGTGDNEQFF

j_gene: TRBJ1-6
abundance: .
v_gene: TRBV18
d_gene: .
CDR3nt: TGTGCCAGCTCACCACAGGGGGATTCACCCCTCCACTTT
CDR3aa: CASSPQGDSPLHF

j_gene: TRBJ2-1
abundance: .
v_gene: TRBV7-2
d_gene: .
CDR3nt: TGTGCCAGCAGCTTAGTTGCGGGTGAGCAGTTCTTC
CDR3aa: CASSLVAGEQFF

j_gene: TRBJ2-2
abundance: .
v_gene: TRBV29-1
d_gene: .
CDR3nt: TGCAGCGTATACCAGGGTTCGAACACCGGGGAGCTGTTTTTT
CDR3aa: CSVYQGSNTGELFF

j_gene: TRBJ2-7
abundance: .
v_gene: TRBV28
d_gene: .
CDR3nt: TGTGCCAGCATCCCGTCGGGGGCCACAACCGAGCAGTACTTC
CDR3aa: CASIPSGATTEQYF

j_gene: TRBJ2-7
abundance: .
v_gene: TRBV5-4
d_gene: TRBD1
CDR3nt: TGTGCCAGCAGGGGGACAGGGAGTAGCTACGAGCAGTACTTC
CDR3aa: CASRGTGSSYEQYF

j_gene: TRBJ2-7
abundance: .
v_gene: TRBV27
d_gene: .
CDR3nt: TGTGCCAGGAAGGGGACTGAGGCCTACGAGCAGTACTTC
CDR3aa: CARKGTEAYEQYF

j_gene: TRBJ2-1
abundance: .
v_gene: TRBV30
d_gene: .
CDR3nt: TGTGCCTGGAGTGTAAGCCCAGAGCAGTTCTTC
CDR3aa: CAWSVSPEQFF

j_gene: TRBJ2-5
abundance: .
v_gene: TRBV24-1
d_gene: TRBD2
CDR3nt: TGTGCCACCAGTGATCGGACTAGCGGGAGCCGAGAGACCCAGTACTTC
CDR3aa: CATSDRTSGSRETQYF

j_gene: TRBJ1-1
abundance: .
v_gene: TRBV20-1
d_gene: TRBD1
CDR3nt: TGCAGTGCCAGTGGCGGGACAGGGCGCACTGAAGCTTTCTTT
CDR3aa: CSASGGTGRTEAFF

j_gene: TRBJ2-5
abundance: .
v_gene: TRBV7-9
d_gene: TRBD2
CDR3nt: TGTGCCAGCAGCGCAACAATTAGCGGGAGGGCCGGAGAGACCCAGTACTTC
CDR3aa: CASSATISGRAGETQYF

j_gene: TRBJ1-5
abundance: .
v_gene: TRBV3-1/TRBV3-2
d_gene: TRBD1
CDR3nt: TGTGCCAGCAGCCAACGGGACAGGGGTAACCAGCCCCAGCATTTT
CDR3aa: CASSQRDRGNQPQHF

j_gene: TRBJ2-3
abundance: .
v_gene: TRBV6-2/TRBV6-3
d_gene: .
CDR3nt: TGTGCCAGCAGTCGCCTTCGGACAGGCGATGCTCCGGGAGGGCGTACGCAGTATTTT
CDR3aa: CASSRLRTGDAPGGRTQYF

j_gene: TRBJ2-3
abundance: .
v_gene: TRBV5-5
d_gene: .
CDR3nt: TGTGCCAGCAGCTTACCCTCCTCGGGCAGGGATACGCAGTATTTT
CDR3aa: CASSLPSSGRDTQYF

j_gene: TRBJ2-5
abundance: .
v_gene: TRBV18
d_gene: TRBD2
CDR3nt: TGTGCCAGCTCACCACCGAGCAGCCCGAGACTAGCGGACCAAGAGACCCAGTACTTC
CDR3aa: CASSPPSSPRLADQETQYF

j_gene: TRBJ1-3
abundance: .
v_gene: TRBV5-5
d_gene: .
CDR3nt: TGTGCCAGCAGCCCGTTTAGCTCTGGAAACACCATATATTTT
CDR3aa: CASSPFSSGNTIYF

j_gene: TRBJ1-5
abundance: .
v_gene: TRBV15
d_gene: TRBD1
CDR3nt: TGTGCCACCAGCAGAGATCCAGGACAGGGAGGTCAGCCCCAGCATTTT
CDR3aa: CATSRDPGQGGQPQHF

j_gene: TRBJ1-6
abundance: .
v_gene: TRBV3-1/TRBV3-2
d_gene: .
CDR3nt: TGTGCCAGCAGCCAAGTGGGGGGAGGTAATTCACCCCTCCACTTT
CDR3aa: CASSQVGGGNSPLHF

j_gene: TRBJ1-5
abundance: once
v_gene: TRBV6-1
d_gene: TRBD1
CDR3nt: TGTGCCAGCAGTGAGGAACAGGGGAATCAGCCCCAGCATTTT
CDR3aa: CASSEEQGNQPQHF

j_gene: TRBJ2-2
abundance: .
v_gene: TRBV24-1
d_gene: .
CDR3nt: TGTGCCACCAGTGATTTGAGGGGACGAGGAATTACCGGGGAGCTGTTTTTT
CDR3aa: CATSDLRGRGITGELFF

j_gene: TRBJ2-3
abundance: once
v_gene: TRBV7-8
d_gene: .
CDR3nt: TGTGCCAGCAGCCGAGACAGGGTTAGGGCTAGCGGGAGCACAGATACGCAGTATTTT
CDR3aa: CASSRDRVRASGSTDTQYF

j_gene: TRBJ1-1
abundance: .
v_gene: TRBV28
d_gene: .
CDR3nt: TGTGCCAGCAGGTTCGGTGGGGGGGCAGGGATGAACACTGAAGCTTTCTTT
CDR3aa: CASRFGGGAGMNTEAFF

j_gene: TRBJ2-1
abundance: .
v_gene: TRBV9
d_gene: .
CDR3nt: TGTGCCAGCAGCGTAGGCGGAGAAACGGATGAGCAGTTCTTC
CDR3aa: CASSVGGETDEQFF

j_gene: TRBJ2-5
abundance: .
v_gene: TRBV5-4
d_gene: .
CDR3nt: TGTGCCAGCAGCTTCGTAGCGGGACAGGATGAGACCCAGTACTTC
CDR3aa: CASSFVAGQDETQYF

j_gene: TRBJ2-1
abundance: .
v_gene: TRBV21-1
d_gene: .
CDR3nt: TGTGCCAGCAGCAAACTAGCGGGAGGGCCATCCTTGCCCTACAATGAGCAGTTCTTC
CDR3aa: CASSKLAGGPSLPYNEQFF

j_gene: TRBJ2-7
abundance: .
v_gene: TRBV12-3/TRBV12-4
d_gene: .
CDR3nt: TGTGCCAGCAGTTTTGGGTATTACGAGCAGTACTTC
CDR3aa: CASSFGYYEQYF

j_gene: TRBJ2-5
abundance: .
v_gene: TRBV20-1
d_gene: .
CDR3nt: TGCAGTGCTACGTGGGGAGAGACCCAGTACTTC
CDR3aa: CSATWGETQYF

j_gene: TRBJ2-3
abundance: .
v_gene: TRBV19
d_gene: .
CDR3nt: TGTGCCAGTAGTATCTCCCAGCCCAGCACAGATACGCAGTATTTT
CDR3aa: CASSISQPSTDTQYF

j_gene: TRBJ1-5
abundance: few
v_gene: TRBV30
d_gene: TRBD1
CDR3nt: TGTGCCTGGAGCCCCGGGACAGGGCTAAATCAGCCCCAGCATTTT
CDR3aa: CAWSPGTGLNQPQHF

j_gene: TRBJ2-2
abundance: .
v_gene: TRBV7-8
d_gene: .
CDR3nt: TGTGCCAGCAGCCAGATTGTAAGCACCGGGGAGCTGTTTTTT
CDR3aa: CASSQIVSTGELFF

j_gene: TRBJ1-2
abundance: once
v_gene: TRBV6-1
d_gene: .
CDR3nt: TGTGCCAGCAGTGAAATGGCTTATGGCTACACCTTC
CDR3aa: CASSEMAYGYTF

j_gene: TRBJ2-7
abundance: .
v_gene: TRBV18
d_gene: .
CDR3nt: TGTGCCAGCTCACCTGAACCTACCTACGAGCAGTACTTC
CDR3aa: CASSPEPTYEQYF

j_gene: TRBJ2-7
abundance: .
v_gene: TRBV13
d_gene: TRBD2
CDR3nt: TGTGCCAGCAGCTTCGGTAGCGGGAGAGGGTACGACGAGCAGTACTTC
CDR3aa: CASSFGSGRGYDEQYF

j_gene: TRBJ1-3
abundance: .
v_gene: TRBV30
d_gene: .
CDR3nt: TGTGCCTGGAACCGGCAGAACTCTGGAAACACCATATATTTT
CDR3aa: CAWNRQNSGNTIYF

j_gene: TRBJ2-6
abundance: .
v_gene: TRBV5-1
d_gene: .
CDR3nt: TGCGCCAGCAGCTTGACCACAGGGCCTTCCTCTGGGGCCAACGTCCTGACTTTC
CDR3aa: CASSLTTGPSSGANVLTF

j_gene: TRBJ2-3
abundance: .
v_gene: TRBV6-2/TRBV6-3
d_gene: TRBD2
CDR3nt: TGTGCCAGCAGTAGGGGACTAGCGGGAGGGTCAGATACGCAGTATTTT
CDR3aa: CASSRGLAGGSDTQYF

j_gene: TRBJ2-4
abundance: .
v_gene: TRBV3-1/TRBV3-2
d_gene: .
CDR3nt: TGTGCCAGCAGCCAAGATTGGGCTAGCAGGAACATTCAGTACTTC
CDR3aa: CASSQDWASRNIQYF

j_gene: TRBJ1-5
abundance: .
v_gene: TRBV10-3
d_gene: TRBD1
CDR3nt: TGTGCCATCAGGGCCGGGACAGGGGGGGGACAGCCCCAGCATTTT
CDR3aa: CAIRAGTGGGQPQHF

j_gene: TRBJ2-3
abundance: once
v_gene: TRBV9
d_gene: TRBD2
CDR3nt: TGTGCCAGCAGCGTAGCGGGAGGTTTTCCAGATACGCAGTATTTT
CDR3aa: CASSVAGGFPDTQYF